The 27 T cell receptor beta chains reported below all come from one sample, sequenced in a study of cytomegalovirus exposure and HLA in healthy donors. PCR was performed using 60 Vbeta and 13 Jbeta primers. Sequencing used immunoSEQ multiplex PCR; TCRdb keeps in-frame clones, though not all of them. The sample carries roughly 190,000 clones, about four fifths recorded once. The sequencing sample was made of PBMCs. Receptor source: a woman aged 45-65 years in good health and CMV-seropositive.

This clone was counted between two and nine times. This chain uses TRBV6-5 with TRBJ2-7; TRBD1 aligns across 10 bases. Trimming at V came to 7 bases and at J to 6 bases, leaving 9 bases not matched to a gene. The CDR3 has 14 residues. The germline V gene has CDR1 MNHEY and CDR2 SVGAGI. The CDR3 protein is CASTYGGQGGEQYF. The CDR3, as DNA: TGTGCCAGCACTTATGGTGGACAGGGGGGCGAGCAGTACTTC.

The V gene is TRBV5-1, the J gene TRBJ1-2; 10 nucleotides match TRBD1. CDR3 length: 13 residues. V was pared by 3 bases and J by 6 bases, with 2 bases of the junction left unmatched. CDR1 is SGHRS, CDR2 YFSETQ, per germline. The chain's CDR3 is CASSYDRGHGYTF. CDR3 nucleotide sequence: TGCGCCAGCAGCTATGACAGGGGGCATGGCTACACCTTC.

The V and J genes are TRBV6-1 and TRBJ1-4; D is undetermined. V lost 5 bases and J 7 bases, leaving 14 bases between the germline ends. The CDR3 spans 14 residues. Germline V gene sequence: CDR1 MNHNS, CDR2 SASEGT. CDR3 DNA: TGTGCCAGCAGTCCCCTGGGTTCAGGTGAAAAACTGTTTTTT. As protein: CASSPLGSGEKLFF.

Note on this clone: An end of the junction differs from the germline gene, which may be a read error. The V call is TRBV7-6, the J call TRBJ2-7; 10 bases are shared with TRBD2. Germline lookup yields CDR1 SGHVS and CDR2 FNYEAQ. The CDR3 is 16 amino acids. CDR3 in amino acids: CSSSSPSSGGLYEQYF. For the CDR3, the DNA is TGTTCCAGCAGCTCCCCATCTAGCGGGGGACTCTACGAGCAGTACTTC.

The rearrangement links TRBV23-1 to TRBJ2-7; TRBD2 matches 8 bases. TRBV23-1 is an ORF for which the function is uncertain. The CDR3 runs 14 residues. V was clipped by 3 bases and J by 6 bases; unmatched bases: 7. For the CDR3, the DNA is TGCGCCAGCAGTCACCCCGGACTAGCCGGCGAGCAGTACTTC. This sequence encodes CASSHPGLAGEQYF.

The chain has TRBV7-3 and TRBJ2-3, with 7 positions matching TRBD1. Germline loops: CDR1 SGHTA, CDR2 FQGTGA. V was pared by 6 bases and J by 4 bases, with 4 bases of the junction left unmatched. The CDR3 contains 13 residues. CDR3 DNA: TGTGCCAGCAGAGGGGGCGCCGCAGATACGCAGTATTTT. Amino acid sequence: CASRGGAADTQYF.

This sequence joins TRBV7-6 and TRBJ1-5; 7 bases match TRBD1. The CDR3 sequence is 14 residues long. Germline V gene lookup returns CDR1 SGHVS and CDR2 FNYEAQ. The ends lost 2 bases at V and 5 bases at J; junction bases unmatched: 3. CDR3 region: CASSLRQGDQPQHF. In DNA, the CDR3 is TGTGCCAGCAGCTTACGACAGGGTGATCAGCCCCAGCATTTT.

CDR3 in amino acids: CATSRAGWETGDTQYF. CDR3 DNA sequence: TGTGCCACCAGCAGAGCGGGGTGGGAGACCGGAGATACGCAGTATTTT. The chain links TRBV15 to TRBJ2-3; maybe TRBD2 (5 bases). Trimming left V 1 base short and J 5 bases short, with 16 bases between. Germline V CDR1 and CDR2: LNHNV, YYDKDF (reference sequence). The CDR3 length is 16 residues.

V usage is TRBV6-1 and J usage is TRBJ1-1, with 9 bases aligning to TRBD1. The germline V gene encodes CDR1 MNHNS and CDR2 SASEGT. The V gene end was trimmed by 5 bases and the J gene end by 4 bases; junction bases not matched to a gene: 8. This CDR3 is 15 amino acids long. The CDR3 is CASSSQGALGTEAFF. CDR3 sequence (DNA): TGTGCCAGCAGTTCACAGGGGGCGCTGGGCACTGAAGCTTTCTTT.

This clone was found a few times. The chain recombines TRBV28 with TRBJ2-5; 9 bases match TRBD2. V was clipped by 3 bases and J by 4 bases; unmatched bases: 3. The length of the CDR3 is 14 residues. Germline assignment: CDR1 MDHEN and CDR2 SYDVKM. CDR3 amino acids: CASSLRGGGETQYF. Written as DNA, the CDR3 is TGTGCCAGCAGTTTGCGCGGGGGGGGAGAGACCCAGTACTTC.

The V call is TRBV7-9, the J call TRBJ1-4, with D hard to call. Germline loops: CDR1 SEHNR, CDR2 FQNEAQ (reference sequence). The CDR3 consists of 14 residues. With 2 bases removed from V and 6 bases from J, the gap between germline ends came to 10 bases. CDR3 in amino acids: CASSLTSPDEKLFF. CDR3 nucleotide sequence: TGTGCCAGCAGCTTAACGAGTCCGGATGAAAAACTGTTTTTT. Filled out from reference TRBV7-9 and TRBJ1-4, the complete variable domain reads DTGVSQNPRHKITKRGQNVTFRCDPISEHNRLYWYRQTLGQGPEFLTYFQNEAQLEKSRLLSDRFSAERPKGSFSTLEIQRTEQGDSAMYLCASSLTSPDEKLFFGSGTQLSVL.

The CDR3 DNA reads TGTGCCAGCAGCTTGGCCAGCTACAATGAGCAGTTCTTC. It is translated as CASSLASYNEQFF. The chain combines TRBV7-2 with TRBJ2-1; D is undetermined. Trimming left V 3 bases short and J 3 bases short, with 6 bases between. The CDR3 loop spans 13 amino acids. Per germline, CDR1 SGHTA and CDR2 FQGNSA.

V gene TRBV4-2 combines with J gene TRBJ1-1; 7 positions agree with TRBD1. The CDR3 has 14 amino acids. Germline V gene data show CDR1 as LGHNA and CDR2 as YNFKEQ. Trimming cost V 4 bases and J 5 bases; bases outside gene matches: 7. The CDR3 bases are TGTGCCAGCAGCCTCTTTACAGGGGAGACTGAAGCTTTCTTT. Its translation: CASSLFTGETEAFF.

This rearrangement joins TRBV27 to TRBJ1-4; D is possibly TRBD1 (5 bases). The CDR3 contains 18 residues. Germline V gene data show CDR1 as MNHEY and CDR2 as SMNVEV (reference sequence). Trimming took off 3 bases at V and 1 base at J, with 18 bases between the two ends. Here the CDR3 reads CASSFPPPRGETNEKLFF. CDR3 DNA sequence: TGTGCCAGCAGTTTCCCACCCCCTCGGGGGGAAACTAATGAAAAACTGTTTTTT.

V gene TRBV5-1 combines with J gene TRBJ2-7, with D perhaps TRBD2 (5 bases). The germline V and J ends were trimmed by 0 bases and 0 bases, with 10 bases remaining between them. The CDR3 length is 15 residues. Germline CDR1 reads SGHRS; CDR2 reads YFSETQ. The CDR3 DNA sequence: TGCGCCAGCAGCTTGGAAGGCGGGTACTCCTACGAGCAGTACTTC. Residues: CASSLEGGYSYEQYF.

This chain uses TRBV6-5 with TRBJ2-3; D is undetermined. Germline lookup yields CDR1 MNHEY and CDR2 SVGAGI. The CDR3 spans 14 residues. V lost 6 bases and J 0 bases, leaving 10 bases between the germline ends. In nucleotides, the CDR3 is TGTGCCAGCAGCCGCGGAACTAGCACAGATACGCAGTATTTT. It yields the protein CASSRGTSTDTQYF.

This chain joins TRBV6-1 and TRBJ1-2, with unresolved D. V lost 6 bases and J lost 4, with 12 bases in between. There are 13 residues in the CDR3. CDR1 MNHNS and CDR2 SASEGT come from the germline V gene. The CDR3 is CASRVAASYGYTF. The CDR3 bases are TGTGCCAGCAGAGTAGCCGCGAGCTATGGCTACACCTTC.

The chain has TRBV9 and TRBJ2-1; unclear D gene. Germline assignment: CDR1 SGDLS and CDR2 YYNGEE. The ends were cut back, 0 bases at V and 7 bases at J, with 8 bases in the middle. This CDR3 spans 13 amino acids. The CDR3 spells CASSVALANEQFF. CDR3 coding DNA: TGTGCCAGCAGCGTAGCTTTAGCAAATGAGCAGTTCTTC.

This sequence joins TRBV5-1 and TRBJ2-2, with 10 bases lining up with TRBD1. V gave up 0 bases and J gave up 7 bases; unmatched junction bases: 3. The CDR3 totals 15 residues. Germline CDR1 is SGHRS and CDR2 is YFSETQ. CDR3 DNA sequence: TGCGCCAGCAGCTTGGTTGGGACAGGGGACGGGGAGCTGTTTTTT. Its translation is CASSLVGTGDGELFF.

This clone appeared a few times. The CDR3 protein is CSVDRDRVTDTQYF. Written as DNA, the CDR3 is TGCAGCGTAGATCGGGACAGGGTGACAGATACGCAGTATTTT. The chain employs TRBV29-1 and TRBJ2-3; 9 bases agree with TRBD1. V lost 6 bases and J lost 3; bases outside the gene matches: 7. The CDR3 consists of 14 residues. From germline, CDR1 is SQVTM and CDR2 ANQGSEA.

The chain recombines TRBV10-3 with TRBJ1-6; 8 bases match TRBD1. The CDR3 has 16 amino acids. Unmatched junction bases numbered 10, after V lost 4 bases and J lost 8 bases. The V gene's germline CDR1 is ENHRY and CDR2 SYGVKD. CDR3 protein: CAISGQGATPDSPLHF. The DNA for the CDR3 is TGTGCCATCAGTGGTCAGGGGGCCACCCCGGATTCACCCCTCCACTTT.

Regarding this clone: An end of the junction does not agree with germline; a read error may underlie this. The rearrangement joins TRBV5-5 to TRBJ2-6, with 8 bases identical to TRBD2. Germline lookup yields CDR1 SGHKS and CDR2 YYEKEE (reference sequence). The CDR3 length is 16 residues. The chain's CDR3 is CASSREGVSGANVLTF. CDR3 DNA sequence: TGCGCCAGCAGCCGGGAGGGGGTATCCGGGGCCAACGTCCTGACTTTC.

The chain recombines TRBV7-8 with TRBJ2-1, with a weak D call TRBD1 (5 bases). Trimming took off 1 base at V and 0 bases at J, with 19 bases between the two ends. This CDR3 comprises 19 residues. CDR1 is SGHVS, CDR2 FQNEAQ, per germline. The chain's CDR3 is CASSLVDTIAGRSYNEQFF. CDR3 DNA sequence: TGTGCCAGCAGCTTAGTGGACACCATTGCTGGGCGCTCCTACAATGAGCAGTTCTTC. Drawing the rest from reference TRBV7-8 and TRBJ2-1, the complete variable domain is GAGVSQSPRYKVAKRGQDVALRCDPISGHVSLFWYQQALGQGPEFLTYFQNEAQLDKSGLPSDRFFAERPEGSVSTLKIQRTQQEDSAVYLCASSLVDTIAGRSYNEQFFGPGTRLTVL.

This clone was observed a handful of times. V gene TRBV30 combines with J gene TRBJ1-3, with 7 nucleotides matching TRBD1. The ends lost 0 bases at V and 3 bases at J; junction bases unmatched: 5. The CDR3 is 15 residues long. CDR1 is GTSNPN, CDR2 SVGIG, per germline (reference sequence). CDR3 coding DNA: TGTGCCTGGAGTGTAGGGGGCGCGGGTGGAAACACCATATATTTT. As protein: CAWSVGGAGGNTIYF.

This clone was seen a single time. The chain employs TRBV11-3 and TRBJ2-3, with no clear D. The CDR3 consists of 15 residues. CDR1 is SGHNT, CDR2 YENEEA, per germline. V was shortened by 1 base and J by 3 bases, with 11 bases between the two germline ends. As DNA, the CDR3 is TGTGCCAGCAGCTTAGCCGGAGAGAGGACAGATACGCAGTATTTT. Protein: CASSLAGERTDTQYF.

The CDR3: CASSFEGANTGELFF. The CDR3 nucleotides are TGTGCCAGCAGCTTTGAAGGGGCGAACACCGGGGAGCTGTTTTTT. The V gene is TRBV7-2, the J gene TRBJ2-2, with D possibly matching TRBD1 (5 bases). Looked up from germline, CDR1 is SGHTA and CDR2 is FQGNSA. With 3 bases removed from V and 0 bases from J, the gap between germline ends came to 8 bases. CDR3 length: 15 amino acids.

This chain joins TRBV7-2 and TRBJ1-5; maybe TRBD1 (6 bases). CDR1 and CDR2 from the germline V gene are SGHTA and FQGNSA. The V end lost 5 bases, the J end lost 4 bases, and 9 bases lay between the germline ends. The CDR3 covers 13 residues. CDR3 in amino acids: CASSVGANQPQHF. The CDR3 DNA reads TGTGCCAGCAGCGTGGGGGCTAATCAGCCCCAGCATTTT.